What follows describes a single TCR beta chain. This entry comes from a study of response to subunit inactivated influenza vaccine. MiXCR was run by TCRdb on the RT-PCR reads, yielding one entry per CDR3 protein. The table shows over 650,000 distinct CDR3 sequences, with less than 20% occurring only once. Material: PBMCs from blood, obtained more than 4 days after vaccination. The sequence was collected from a middle-aged man who received an inactivated influenza vaccine.

The CDR3 coding sequence is TGTGCCTCCTGCCAAGAGCCAGCGGCCAACACTGAAGCTTTCTTT. Translation: CASCQEPAANTEAFF. The chain uses TRBV3-1 and TRBJ1-1; no definite D call. The length of the CDR3 is 15 residues. Trimming took 11 bases from V and 2 from J, leaving 21 bases between them. Per the germline V gene, CDR1 is LGHDT and CDR2 is YNNKEL (reference sequence).